Sequencing of this T cell receptor (beta chain) was carried out in a study of blood T cell repertoires in COVID-19. Study at large: The samples span acute and convalescent COVID-19 from the United States, Italy and Spain.

Source study methods: Reference gene primer amplification yielded estimated nucleated cell counts. Here immunoSEQ multiplex PCR was the method, and the copy in TCRdb shows in-frame clones only, minus some. D and trimming come from the DNA, and the V and J calls and clone size come from that table. The sample includes 35,000 to 55,000 clones, 86% seen only once; the top ten take under 9%. The CDR3 has 15 residues. The trim removed 2 bases at V and 8 bases at J, leaving 7 bases unmatched. Germline CDR1 and CDR2: MNHEY and SVGAGI. The sequenced sample was peripheral blood. This sequence was found in a man aged 55 to 70 with active COVID-19. The V call is TRBV6-5, the J call TRBJ2-1; 9 bases are shared with TRBD1. The CDR3 region has the DNA TGTGCCAGCAGTTACGGGACAGGGTCTCTCGATGAGCAGTTCTTC. It yields the protein CASSYGTGSLDEQFF.